Listed below are T cell receptor beta chains from one sample, sequenced in a study of OX40 agonist ivuxolimab in advanced cancers. The repertoire was sequenced with immunoSEQ multiplex PCR; TCRdb's copy has only in-frame clones and lacks some. The data hold some 46,000 clones, with nearly 90% observed a single time. The sequences come from CD4+ or CD8+ T cells sorted from blood, collected in a trial of the OX40 agonist ivuxolimab. These receptors originate from an adult with an advanced solid tumor such as melanoma, head and neck, liver or kidney cancer. The CDR3 runs from the conserved cysteine through the conserved F or W. The order of the fields is J gene, D gene, V gene, clone size, CDR3 protein, CDR3 DNA. The D gene is left open where the match is weak. The listing skips clone size in some rows; elsewhere it reads once, few, many or a size class.

>TRBJ1-1|-|TRBV6-6|-
CASSYMWNTEAFF
TGTGCCAGCAGTTACATGTGGAACACTGAAGCTTTCTTT
>TRBJ2-5|-|TRBV7-9|-
CASSPNTETQYF
TGTGCCAGCAGCCCGAACACGGAGACCCAGTACTTC
>TRBJ1-5|-|TRBV11-2|-
CASSSSGGQPQHF
TGTGCCAGCAGCTCCTCGGGGGGGCAGCCCCAGCATTTT
>TRBJ2-3|TRBD2|TRBV4-3|-
CASSQRLWSGGRTDTQYF
TGCGCCAGCAGCCAACGGCTGTGGAGCGGGGGACGCACAGATACGCAGTATTTT
>TRBJ1-5|-|TRBV6-5|once
CASRPPGGPGKPQHF
TGTGCCAGCCGCCCCCCCGGAGGGCCTGGTAAGCCCCAGCATTTT
>TRBJ1-2|TRBD1|TRBV15|-
CATSTHPRDSYGYTF
TGTGCCACCAGCACGCATCCCCGGGACAGCTATGGCTACACCTTC
>TRBJ2-3|-|TRBV4-3|-
CASSQDLIGTGKSGASTDTQYF
TGCGCCAGCAGCCAAGATCTTATTGGTACAGGAAAAAGTGGTGCTAGCACAGATACGCAGTATTTT
>TRBJ2-7|-|TRBV4-3|-
CASSQDREDGEQYF
TGCGCCAGCAGCCAAGACAGGGAGGACGGTGAGCAGTACTTC
>TRBJ2-2|-|TRBV28|-
CASSERGQDTGELFF
TGTGCCAGCAGTGAAAGGGGCCAGGACACCGGGGAGCTGTTTTTT
>TRBJ1-4|-|TRBV4-3|-
CASSQGPVGAKLFF
TGCGCCAGCAGCCAAGGCCCGGTTGGGGCAAAACTGTTTTTT
>TRBJ2-1|-|TRBV2|-
CASKGNEQFF
TGTGCCAGCAAGGGGAATGAGCAGTTCTTC
>TRBJ2-3|-|TRBV5-1|-
CASSWTVTDTQYF
TGCGCCAGCAGCTGGACAGTCACAGATACGCAGTATTTT
>TRBJ2-1|TRBD2|TRBV7-6|-
CASSPWTSGEFNEQFF
TGTGCCAGCAGCCCTTGGACTAGCGGGGAATTCAATGAGCAGTTCTTC
>TRBJ1-6|TRBD1|TRBV19|-
CASSISPDRGDNSPLHF
TGTGCCAGTAGTATCTCCCCCGACAGGGGCGATAATTCACCCCTCCACTTT
>TRBJ1-6|TRBD1|TRBV12-5|-
CASGSGQGVSPLHF
TGTGCTAGTGGTTCCGGACAGGGGGTGTCACCCCTCCACTTT
>TRBJ1-6|TRBD1|TRBV9|-
CASTPGQGASPLHF
TGTGCCAGCACTCCGGGACAGGGGGCTTCACCCCTCCACTTT
>TRBJ2-7|TRBD1|TRBV7-9|-
CASSLGGQGNEQYF
TGTGCCAGCAGCTTGGGCGGACAGGGAAACGAGCAGTACTTC
>TRBJ2-5|-|TRBV27|-
CASSPSSGVETQYF
TGTGCCAGCAGTCCATCTTCGGGTGTAGAGACCCAGTACTTC
>TRBJ1-5|-|TRBV6-6|-
CASSYPTNQPQHF
TGTGCCAGCAGTTACCCCACTAATCAGCCCCAGCATTTT
>TRBJ2-5|TRBD2|TRBV30|-
CAWSVLAGVLETQYF
TGTGCCTGGAGTGTACTGGCGGGGGTTCTAGAGACCCAGTACTTC
>TRBJ1-1|-|TRBV27|-
CASSLWSGNTEAFF
TGTGCCAGCAGTTTATGGTCGGGAAACACTGAAGCTTTCTTT
>TRBJ1-1|-|TRBV4-3|once
CASSQDWGTEAFF
TGCGCCAGCAGCCAAGATTGGGGGACTGAAGCTTTCTTT
>TRBJ1-2|TRBD1|TRBV7-8|many
CASSLERGQVGGYTF
TGTGCCAGCAGCTTAGAGAGAGGACAGGTGGGGGGCTACACCTTC
>TRBJ2-1|-|TRBV15|-
CATSRDRGDEQFF
TGTGCCACCAGCAGAGATCGCGGGGATGAGCAGTTCTTC
>TRBJ2-5|TRBD1|TRBV7-9|many
CASSSGQVQETQYF
TGTGCCAGCAGCTCCGGACAGGTTCAAGAGACCCAGTACTTC
>TRBJ2-2|TRBD1|TRBV28|-
CASSRPGDRGPRNTGELFF
TGTGCCAGCAGTCGTCCGGGGGACAGGGGGCCGAGGAACACCGGGGAGCTGTTTTTT
>TRBJ2-1|TRBD2|TRBV6-4|-
CASSEGGDPYNEQFF
TGTGCCAGCAGTGAGGGAGGGGATCCCTACAATGAGCAGTTCTTC
>TRBJ2-3|-|TRBV28|once
CASSLSQWAGISTDTQYF
TGTGCCAGCAGTTTATCTCAGTGGGCGGGGATTAGCACAGATACGCAGTATTTT
>TRBJ2-7|-|TRBV27|-
CASRQGGAYEQYF
TGTGCCAGCAGGCAGGGGGGCGCCTACGAGCAGTACTTC
>TRBJ1-4|-|TRBV6-1|-
CASSQFHRDLFF
TGTGCCAGCAGCCAATTTCACAGGGACCTGTTTTTT
>TRBJ2-7|TRBD1|TRBV28|-
CASIPGTGIYEQYF
TGTGCCAGCATCCCCGGGACAGGAATCTACGAGCAGTACTTC
>TRBJ1-2|-|TRBV5-1|-
CASSLVPVTVFAHGYTF
TGCGCCAGCAGCTTGGTCCCCGTGACAGTTTTTGCGCATGGCTACACCTTC
>TRBJ1-1|-|TRBV6-1|-
CAAGSPHREAFF
TGTGCCGCCGGTTCTCCCCACAGGGAGGCTTTCTTT
>TRBJ2-4|-|TRBV6-5|-
CASSSLAKNIQYF
TGTGCCAGCAGTTCCCTTGCCAAAAACATTCAGTACTTC
>TRBJ1-1|-|TRBV7-3|once
CASSFWGGEAFF
TGTGCCAGCAGCTTTTGGGGGGGCGAAGCTTTCTTT
>TRBJ2-7|-|TRBV9|-
CASSVGLWGNLSYEQYF
TGTGCCAGCAGCGTAGGTTTGTGGGGAAACCTCTCCTACGAGCAGTACTTC
>TRBJ2-1|TRBD2|TRBV2|-
CASSDGTSSAYEQFF
TGTGCCAGCAGTGACGGGACTAGCTCGGCTTATGAGCAGTTCTTC
>TRBJ2-7|-|TRBV6-4|-
CASRTPQEISPYEQYF
TGTGCCAGCAGGACCCCCCAGGAAATAAGTCCCTACGAGCAGTACTTC
>TRBJ2-2|-|TRBV4-3|-
CASSQEFSFAAGSTGELFF
TGCGCCAGCAGCCAAGAATTTTCGTTTGCGGCAGGTAGCACCGGGGAGCTGTTTTTT
>TRBJ2-7|TRBD1|TRBV27|few
CASSPGQGVYEQYF
TGTGCCAGCAGTCCGGGACAGGGGGTCTACGAGCAGTACTTC
>TRBJ2-1|TRBD1|TRBV7-3|-
CASSLRGQATLSTYNEQFF
TGTGCCAGCAGCTTAAGGGGACAGGCCACCCTGTCGACCTACAATGAGCAGTTCTTC
>TRBJ2-2|-|TRBV7-3|-
CASSLRGGELFF
TGTGCCAGCAGCCTCAGGGGCGGGGAGCTGTTTTTT
>TRBJ2-7|-|TRBV11-2|once
CASSFVPGAYEQYF
TGTGCCAGCAGCTTTGTGCCCGGTGCCTACGAGCAGTACTTC
>TRBJ2-5|TRBD2|TRBV11-2|-
CASSLGWTSGKGETQYF
TGTGCCAGCAGCTTAGGGTGGACTAGCGGGAAGGGGGAGACCCAGTACTTC
>TRBJ2-3|-|TRBV7-9|-
CASSSQAGLGDTQYF
TGTGCCAGCAGCTCGCAGGCAGGGTTAGGAGATACGCAGTATTTT
>TRBJ1-5|-|TRBV27|-
CASSFGGSNQPQHF
TGTGCCAGCAGTTTCGGGGGGAGCAATCAGCCCCAGCATTTT
>TRBJ1-3|-|TRBV11-2|-
CATSPTVDTIYF
TGTGCCACCTCCCCGACGGTGGACACCATATATTTT
>TRBJ2-5|-|TRBV9|-
CASSVGGYVEKTQYF
TGTGCCAGCAGCGTGGGGGGCTACGTGGAAAAGACCCAGTACTTC
>TRBJ2-5|-|TRBV6-5|-
CASSYLRERGETQYF
TGTGCCAGCAGTTACCTCCGGGAACGGGGAGAGACCCAGTACTTC
>TRBJ1-3|TRBD1|TRBV7-6|-
CASSGPGTVSGNTIYF
TGTGCCAGCAGCGGACCCGGGACAGTCTCTGGAAACACCATATATTTT